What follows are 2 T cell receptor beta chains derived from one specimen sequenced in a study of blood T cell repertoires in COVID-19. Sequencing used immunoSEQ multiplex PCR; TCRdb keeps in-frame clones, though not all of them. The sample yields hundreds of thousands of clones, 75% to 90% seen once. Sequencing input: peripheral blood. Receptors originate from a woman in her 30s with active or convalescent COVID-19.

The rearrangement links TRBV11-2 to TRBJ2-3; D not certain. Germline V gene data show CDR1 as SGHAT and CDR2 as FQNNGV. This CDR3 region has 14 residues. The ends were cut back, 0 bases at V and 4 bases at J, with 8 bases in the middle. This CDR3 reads CASSLDLAADTQYF. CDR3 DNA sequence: TGTGCCAGCAGCTTAGATCTGGCGGCAGATACGCAGTATTTT.

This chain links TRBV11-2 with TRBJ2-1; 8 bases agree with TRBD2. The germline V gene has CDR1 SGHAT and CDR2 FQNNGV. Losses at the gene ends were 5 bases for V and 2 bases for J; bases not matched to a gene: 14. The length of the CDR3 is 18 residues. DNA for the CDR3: TGTGCCAGCAGCCAGGCCACACTTTCGGGACTAGCCTACAATGAGCAGTTCTTC. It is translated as CASSQATLSGLAYNEQFF. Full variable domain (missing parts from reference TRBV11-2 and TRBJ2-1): EAGVAQSPRYKIIEKRQSVAFWCNPISGHATLYWYQQILGQGPKLLIQFQNNGVVDDSQLPKDRFSAERLKGVDSTLKIQPAKLEDSAVYLCASSQATLSGLAYNEQFFGPGTRLTVL.